The 18 T cell receptor beta chains given below trace back to one sample, sequenced in a study of identifying expanded T cells in peripheral blood. Data came from immunoSEQ multiplex PCR; TCRdb stores just in-frame clones and leaves some out. The data show some 99,000 clones, about 88% seen once. Specimen: blood. The receptors here all came from a person aged 18 to 75 in good health.

The genes are TRBV6-5 and TRBJ2-1; 10 nucleotides agree with TRBD2. The germline V gene has CDR1 MNHEY and CDR2 SVGAGI. This CDR3 contains 15 residues. After removal of 6 bases from V and 5 bases from J, the junction contained 7 bases not matched to a gene. For the CDR3, the DNA is TGTGCCAGCAGACCCTCCGGGACTAGCGACAATGAGCAGTTCTTC. This codes for CASRPSGTSDNEQFF.

The CDR3 spells CASSESIIDTIYF. In DNA form, the CDR3 reads TGTGCCAGCAGTGAATCTATAATAGACACCATATATTTT. The chain couples TRBV25-1 to TRBJ1-3; D call uncertain. V shed 1 base and J shed 8 bases, with 9 bases lying between them. CDR1 and CDR2 (germline): MGHDK, SYGVNS. The CDR3 runs to 13 residues.

The chain carries TRBV6-5 and TRBJ2-5, with 7 bases matching TRBD1. Germline CDR1 is MNHEY and CDR2 is SVGAGI. The CDR3 is made up of 14 amino acids. With 5 bases clipped from V and 5 bases from J, the junction kept 8 bases outside the gene matches. Written as DNA, the CDR3 is TGTGCCAGCAGTGGGACAGAGAAGCGGGAGACCCAGTACTTC. It encodes CASSGTEKRETQYF.

The V and J genes are TRBV10-1 and TRBJ2-7, with D possibly TRBD1 on 6 matching bases. Germline CDR1 and CDR2: WNHNN and SYGVQD (reference sequence). V lost 2 bases to trimming and J lost 2 bases, with 19 bases between them. The CDR3 covers 17 residues. The chain's CDR3 is CASSEPTHRTATYEQYF. For the CDR3, the DNA is TGCGCCAGCAGTGAGCCAACGCATCGGACAGCCACCTACGAGCAGTACTTC.

The chain couples TRBV5-1 to TRBJ1-5; D ambiguous. The CDR3 is 13 residues long. V lost 4 bases, J lost 5 bases, and 10 bases lay in between. Germline values: CDR1 SGHRS, CDR2 YFSETQ. For the CDR3, the DNA is TGCGCCAGCAGCATGGGCACGGATCAGCCCCAGCATTTT. Protein: CASSMGTDQPQHF.

The V and J genes are TRBV2 and TRBJ2-5, with TRBD2 matching over 11 bases. The CDR3 totals 14 residues. J was trimmed by 5 bases and V by 4 bases; bases with no gene match: 3. The germline gives CDR1 SNHLY, CDR2 FYNNEI. The CDR3 nucleotides are TGTGCCAGCAGTGGACTAGCGGGGAAGGAGACCCAGTACTTC. Protein sequence: CASSGLAGKETQYF.

The CDR3 nucleotides are TGTGCCAGCTCACCACGGGTGCTGCATTCCTACGAGCAGTACTTC. Encoded protein: CASSPRVLHSYEQYF. The rearrangement links TRBV18 to TRBJ2-7; no clear D. V dropped 1 base and J dropped 1 base, with 11 bases sitting between them. CDR1 and CDR2 (germline): KGHSH, LQKENI. The CDR3 spans 15 residues.

This chain uses TRBV18 with TRBJ2-1, with D tentatively TRBD1 (6 bases). From germline, CDR1 is KGHSH and CDR2 LQKENI. CDR3 length equals 16 residues. Trimming took 6 bases from V and 2 from J, leaving 17 bases between them. The CDR3 is CASSERQVITYNEQFF. CDR3 nucleotides: TGTGCCAGCTCGGAGAGACAGGTTATAACCTACAATGAGCAGTTCTTC. Looking up the rest from reference TRBV18 and TRBJ2-1 gives the full variable domain: NAGVMQNPRHLVRRRGQEARLRCSPMKGHSHVYWYRQLPEEGLKFMVYLQKENIIDESGMPKERFSAEFPKEGPSILRIQQVVRGDSAAYFCASSERQVITYNEQFFGPGTRLTVL.

V gene TRBV6-1 combines with J gene TRBJ2-2, with D possibly being TRBD1 or TRBD2 (5 bases each). CDR3 size: 17 residues. Trimming stripped 1 base from V and 4 bases from J, with 16 bases between. Germline loops: CDR1 MNHNS, CDR2 SASEGT. DNA for the CDR3: TGTGCCAGCAGTGAAGGGTGGGGGTCGACGGGCACCGGGGAGCTGTTTTTT. Encoded protein: CASSEGWGSTGTGELFF.

This clone showed up just a few times. The chain uses TRBV9 and TRBJ1-1, with D uncertain. Germline CDR1 and CDR2: SGDLS and YYNGEE. This CDR3 comprises 14 residues. Trimming removed 2 bases at V and 4 bases at J, with 12 bases between. The CDR3 DNA reads TGTGCCAGCAGCGTGGGCAGCGATGGCACTGAAGCTTTCTTT. It codes for CASSVGSDGTEAFF.

This clone came up a few times. V is TRBV7-9 and J is TRBJ1-6, with D uncertain. The germline V gene encodes CDR1 SEHNR and CDR2 FQNEAQ (reference sequence). Trimming took 3 bases from V and 7 from J, leaving 10 bases between them. The CDR3 runs 14 residues. The CDR3 reads CASSFDRLNSPLHF. For the CDR3, the DNA is TGTGCCAGCAGCTTTGATAGATTAAATTCACCCCTCCACTTT.

This clone was observed once. The gene calls are TRBV2 and TRBJ1-4; D gene uncertain. Per germline, CDR1 SNHLY and CDR2 FYNNEI. The CDR3 has 14 amino acids. The V end lost 7 bases, the J end lost 0 bases, and 9 bases lay between the germline ends. The CDR3 spells CASKRLATNEKLFF. The DNA of the CDR3 is TGTGCCAGCAAAAGACTTGCAACTAATGAAAAACTGTTTTTT.

CDR3 amino acids: CAISVEGYEQYF. CDR3 nucleotide sequence: TGTGCCATCAGTGTCGAGGGGTACGAGCAGTACTTC. This rearrangement joins TRBV10-3 to TRBJ2-7; D is perhaps TRBD1 or TRBD2 (5 bases each). Trimming took off 4 bases at V and 4 bases at J, with 8 bases between the two ends. Germline values: CDR1 ENHRY, CDR2 SYGVKD. The CDR3 has 12 residues.

The chain has TRBV7-6 and TRBJ2-7, with D hard to call. Germline V CDR1 and CDR2: SGHVS, FNYEAQ. This CDR3 region has 14 residues. Trimming cost V 2 bases and J 2 bases, with 10 bases left between them. The chain's CDR3 is CASSLQLGTYEQYF. In DNA, the CDR3 is TGTGCCAGCAGCTTACAACTGGGAACCTACGAGCAGTACTTC.

The gene calls are TRBV6-6 and TRBJ2-3; perhaps TRBD2 as D (5 bases). Germline loops: CDR1 MNHNY, CDR2 SVGAGI (reference sequence). The CDR3 totals 15 residues. Trimming cost V 2 bases and J 4 bases, with 13 bases left between them. DNA of the CDR3: TGTGCCAGCAGTTACCTTGGAGGATCGGCAGATACGCAGTATTTT. Its translation: CASSYLGGSADTQYF.

This chain joins TRBV5-4 and TRBJ2-5; D not certain. The CDR3 loop spans 11 amino acids. CDR1 and CDR2 from the germline V gene are SGHNT and YYREEE (reference sequence). Between the trimmed V and J ends, which lost 3 bases and 5 bases, there was a span of 5 bases. CDR3 DNA sequence: TGTGCCAGCAGCTCCCGTGAGACCCAGTACTTC. Amino acid sequence: CASSSRETQYF.

In its sample, this clone was seen once. The chain couples TRBV2 to TRBJ1-1; D possibly corresponds to TRBD1 (5 bases). The CDR3 spans 15 residues. Germline assignment: CDR1 SNHLY and CDR2 FYNNEI. Trimming shortened V by 1 base and J by 4 bases, and 13 bases separated the two germline ends. CDR3 amino acids: CASSEEGKGLTEAFF. CDR3 sequence (DNA): TGTGCCAGCAGTGAAGAGGGTAAGGGACTCACTGAAGCTTTCTTT.

V is TRBV14 and J is TRBJ1-2; TRBD1 is a possible D gene (5 bases). The CDR3 is made up of 13 amino acids. Trimming removed 4 bases from V and 7 bases from J, with 13 bases in between. The germline V gene has CDR1 SGHDN and CDR2 FVKESK. The CDR3 nucleotides are TGTGCCAGCAGCCCCCAGGAGGGGATTGGCTACACCTTC. This sequence encodes CASSPQEGIGYTF.